A selection of T cell receptor beta chains follows, all from one sample in a study of T cell responses to AZD1222 COVID-19 vaccine. Here immunoSEQ multiplex PCR was the method, and the copy in TCRdb shows in-frame clones only, minus some. Of 130,000 or so clones detected, over 90% appear once; the ten largest clones hold roughly 7%. Specimen: peripheral blood, collected on day 0 of AZD1222 vaccination. The receptors stem from an adult in good health. The CDR3 runs from the conserved cysteine through the conserved F or W. D genes are given only for firm matches. A row's size may be missing; if present it is once, few, many or a size class.

d_call	clone_size	v_call	cdr3_aa
-	-	TRBV5-1	CASSLVSGSSGNTIYF
-	-	TRBV6-6	CASSLGRHLLGALNYGYTF
-	once	TRBV7-9	CASSTPEEGTFTDTQYF
-	-	TRBV5-1	CASSPGLTNGPATEAFF
TRBD2	-	TRBV29-1	CSVEGAGGRYEQYF
-	-	TRBV20-1	CSAGGYGNTIYF
-	-	TRBV27	CASSSLTNSPLHF
-	once	TRBV18	CASSPPSHGPRGETQYF
-	-	TRBV5-1	CASLLTHGSNTEAFF
-	-	TRBV7-2	CASSLGLRQRQEKLFF
TRBD2	-	TRBV10-3	CARNLWTSGADTDTQYF
-	-	TRBV3-1/TRBV3-2	CASSYAPSGANVLTF
TRBD1	-	TRBV19	CASSIGTGDSQPQHF
TRBD1	-	TRBV5-1	CASSQQDRSYNEQFF
-	-	TRBV2	CASRYGPGDTQYF
-	-	TRBV5-4	CASSLGGSYGYTF
-	-	TRBV2	CASSGKISGTNEKLFF
-	once	TRBV12-3/TRBV12-4	CASSVTRNEQFF
TRBD1	-	TRBV29-1	CSVSGQGYNEQFF
-	-	TRBV19	CASVRGNTIYF
-	-	TRBV18	CASSPDYEQYF
-	-	TRBV21-1	CASSKALFGDRARVDWADTQYF
-	-	TRBV11-3	CASSLEAGTQYF
-	-	TRBV19	CASSDSAQEPQHF
-	-	TRBV7-2	CASSFSGTETQYF
-	-	TRBV3-1/TRBV3-2	CASSRDRDTYNEQFF
-	-	TRBV30	CAWRGPGPMEGYTF
TRBD2	-	TRBV18	CASSQASGYEQYF
-	once	TRBV2	CASRPTGTEAFF
-	-	TRBV20-1	CSANINTEAFF
TRBD1	-	TRBV6-5	CASSFPSTTGWDEQFF
-	-	TRBV5-5	CASSLTNTEAFF
-	-	TRBV7-2	CASSLQGPNTGELFF
-	-	TRBV9	CASSVAGRTISTDTQYF
-	-	TRBV7-9	CASSPQAYNSPLHF
-	-	TRBV29-1	CFRDFPSRSSSTDTQYF
TRBD1	-	TRBV3-1/TRBV3-2	CASSRQTGGGTEAFF
-	-	TRBV18	CASSNGELGRGYEQYF
-	-	TRBV30	CAWSVRRPGSNQPQHF
TRBD1	-	TRBV5-1	CASSLTGTGGTEAFF
-	-	TRBV3-1/TRBV3-2	CASSQGHGLNTEAFF
-	-	TRBV7-9	CASSLRCGPGEQFF
-	-	TRBV27	CASRFGAGANVLTF
-	-	TRBV30	CAWSGGGGYQPQHF
TRBD1	-	TRBV6-5	CASNVFGTDTEAFF
-	-	TRBV2	CASSVSSSGANVLTF
-	-	TRBV28	CASSFKGWSSPLHF
TRBD1	-	TRBV27	CASAYRSGGLNTEAFF
-	-	TRBV18	CASTKGDNYEQYF
-	-	TRBV28	CASSLSSLAVYNEQFF
TRBD1	-	TRBV11-3	CASSLETGLLDGYTF
TRBD2	-	TRBV4-1	CASSQVSGREGPRRFF
-	-	TRBV7-9	CASSFGQLKETQYF
-	-	TRBV18	CASSPPGLPNTGELFF